These T cell receptor beta chains were read from a single sample in a study of shared clonotypes between healthy human individuals. The repertoire was sequenced with immunoSEQ multiplex PCR; TCRdb's copy has only in-frame clones and lacks some. The sample consists of millions of clones, 80% to 95% of them appearing once. The sequenced sample consisted of naive CD4+ T cells from PBMCs. These receptors all stem from a man younger than 35 in good health. Some clones in this sample may be carry-over from other donors' samples. Both conserved end residues are part of each CDR3. The D gene is left open where the match is weak. Only some rows state a clone size, as once, few, many or a class for expanded clones.

j_call,v_call,clone_size,d_call,cdr3_aa,cdr3_nt
TRBJ1-4,TRBV15,.,TRBD1,CATSGRDRGDGKLFF,TGTGCCACCAGCGGAAGGGACAGGGGAGATGGAAAACTGTTTTTT
TRBJ1-2,TRBV7-9,.,TRBD1,CASSPTRDSFNYGHTF,TGTGCCAGCAGCCCAACCCGGGACAGCTTTAACTATGGCCACACCTTC
TRBJ1-2,TRBV6-4,.,.,CASSVAGSGYGYTF,TGTGCCAGCTCGGTCGCTGGCTCTGGGTATGGCTACACCTTC
TRBJ1-1,TRBV29-1,few,.,CSVDGLHLGNTEAFF,TGCAGCGTGGACGGGCTTCATCTAGGGAACACTGAAGCTTTCTTT
TRBJ1-2,TRBV15,.,.,CATSREEGTYGYTF,TGTGCCACCAGCAGAGAGGAGGGAACCTATGGCTACACCTTC
TRBJ1-1,TRBV9,.,.,CASSATGHITEAFF,TGTGCCAGCAGCGCCACGGGACATATCACTGAAGCTTTCTTT
TRBJ2-7,TRBV7-2,.,TRBD2,CASSPSGRGLGYEQYF,TGTGCCAGCAGCCCTAGCGGGAGGGGCCTAGGCTACGAGCAGTACTTC
TRBJ1-4,TRBV30,.,.,CAWSETTGATNEKLFF,TGTGCCTGGAGCGAAACGACAGGAGCAACTAATGAAAAACTGTTTTTT
TRBJ2-1,TRBV9,.,TRBD1,CASSVEWDRGNEQFF,TGTGCCAGCAGCGTAGAGTGGGACAGGGGCAATGAGCAGTTCTTC
TRBJ2-1,TRBV5-6,.,.,CASSLFGAGLYNEQFF,TGTGCCAGCAGCCTGTTTGGGGCGGGGCTCTACAATGAGCAGTTCTTC
TRBJ1-3,TRBV9,.,.,CASSPRGGGGVSGNTIYF,TGTGCCAGCAGCCCCAGAGGTGGAGGGGGTGTAAGTGGAAACACCATATATTTT
TRBJ1-1,TRBV27,.,.,CASSRHLENTEAFF,TGTGCCAGCAGCCGCCACCTGGAGAACACTGAAGCTTTCTTT
TRBJ1-3,TRBV28,.,.,CASSSQGFIGNTIYF,TGTGCCAGCAGCAGCCAGGGGTTTATTGGAAACACCATATATTTT
TRBJ2-3,TRBV28,.,.,CASSSGLGSSTDTQYF,TGTGCCAGCAGTTCTGGGCTGGGTTCTAGCACAGATACGCAGTATTTT
TRBJ1-1,TRBV28,.,.,CASSWAGAQNTEAFF,TGTGCCAGCAGTTGGGCAGGGGCCCAGAACACTGAAGCTTTCTTT
TRBJ2-1,TRBV15,.,TRBD2,CATSRDPTSGAYNEQFF,TGTGCCACCAGCAGAGATCCCACTAGCGGAGCCTACAATGAGCAGTTCTTC
TRBJ2-2,TRBV6-6,.,TRBD1,CASTQGATVSGELFF,TGTGCCAGCACACAGGGGGCGACCGTATCCGGGGAGCTGTTTTTT
TRBJ1-1,TRBV19,.,TRBD1,CASSPWDSAATEAFF,TGTGCCAGTAGTCCGTGGGACAGTGCGGCCACTGAAGCTTTCTTT
TRBJ1-5,TRBV19,once,.,CASGTAGWPQHF,TGTGCCAGTGGGACCGCAGGGTGGCCCCAGCATTTT
TRBJ2-7,TRBV9,once,.,CASSMSIEYEQYF,TGTGCCAGCAGCATGAGCATAGAATACGAGCAGTACTTC
TRBJ2-7,TRBV10-1,once,.,CASSELGHDTYEQYF,TGCGCCAGCAGTGAGTTGGGACATGATACCTACGAGCAGTACTTC
TRBJ1-1,TRBV10-3,.,.,CAISESGSETMMNTEAFF,TGTGCCATCAGTGAGTCGGGGTCAGAAACCATGATGAACACTGAAGCTTTCTTT
TRBJ2-3,TRBV11-1,.,TRBD2,CASSILAGGDTQYF,TGTGCCAGCAGCATCCTAGCGGGAGGAGATACGCAGTATTTT
TRBJ1-1,TRBV5-1,.,.,CASSLAPEARSAFF,TGCGCCAGCAGCTTGGCTCCTGAGGCTAGGTCAGCTTTCTTT
TRBJ1-4,TRBV9,.,.,CASSGGDGANEKLFF,TGTGCCAGCAGCGGGGGGGACGGAGCAAATGAAAAACTGTTTTTT
TRBJ2-6,TRBV6-4,.,.,CASSDSGAGANVLTF,TGTGCCAGCAGTGACTCGGGGGCTGGGGCCAACGTCCTGACTTTC